These T cell receptor beta chains were read from a single sample in a study of T cell responses to AZD1222 COVID-19 vaccine. The table came from immunoSEQ multiplex PCR; TCRdb's copy has only in-frame clones and leaves some out. The data contain approximately 110,000 clones, roughly 90% of them singletons. The specimen was peripheral blood, collected on day 0 of AZD1222 vaccination. The receptors shown here come from an adult in good health. Each CDR3 is given with its conserved first and last residue. The order of the fields is CDR3 protein, CDR3 DNA, D gene, clone size, V gene, CDR3 length, J gene. D genes are given only for firm matches. Clone sizes are given selectively: once, few, many, or a class where the clone is expanded.

CDR3: CASSFLGRGTEAFF; DNA: TGTGCCAGCAGCTTCCTAGGCAGGGGCACTGAAGCTTTCTTT; D: .; size: .; V: TRBV6-5; length: 14; J: TRBJ1-1
CDR3: CASSLRLGAVSQETQYF; DNA: TGTGCCAGCAGCTTAAGGCTGGGGGCGGTGTCCCAAGAGACCCAGTACTTC; D: .; size: .; V: TRBV7-2; length: 17; J: TRBJ2-5
CDR3: CASSASPGRTLGELFF; DNA: TGTGCCAGCAGCGCGAGCCCGGGACGGACCTTGGGGGAGCTGTTTTTT; D: .; size: .; V: TRBV9; length: 16; J: TRBJ2-2
CDR3: CASSLGQGISSYNSPLHF; DNA: TGTGCCAGCAGCTTAGGGCAGGGCATAAGCTCCTATAATTCACCCCTCCACTTT; D: .; size: .; V: TRBV11-2; length: 18; J: TRBJ1-6
CDR3: CASSWSIQNTEAFF; DNA: TGTGCCAGCAGTTGGTCTATACAGAACACTGAAGCTTTCTTT; D: .; size: .; V: TRBV27; length: 14; J: TRBJ1-1
CDR3: CASSRTSGGPYEQYF; DNA: TGTGCCAGCAGCCGAACTAGCGGGGGCCCCTACGAGCAGTACTTC; D: TRBD2; size: .; V: TRBV3-1/TRBV3-2; length: 15; J: TRBJ2-7
CDR3: CASSYGTGAPRGYTF; DNA: TGTGCCAGCAGTTACGGGACAGGGGCGCCACGAGGCTACACCTTC; D: TRBD1; size: few; V: TRBV6-5; length: 15; J: TRBJ1-2
CDR3: CASSLTLDEAFF; DNA: TGCGCCAGCAGCTTGACCCTGGATGAAGCTTTCTTT; D: .; size: few; V: TRBV5-1; length: 12; J: TRBJ1-1
CDR3: CASSRDAGPNYGYTF; DNA: TGTGCCAGCAGTAGGGACGCAGGGCCGAACTATGGCTACACCTTC; D: .; size: .; V: TRBV9; length: 15; J: TRBJ1-2
CDR3: CASSLSPSNEQFF; DNA: TGTGCCAGCAGCTTAAGTCCTAGCAATGAGCAGTTCTTC; D: .; size: .; V: TRBV7-3; length: 13; J: TRBJ2-1
CDR3: CASSRETGQETQYF; DNA: TGTGCCAGCAGCCGAGAGACAGGCCAAGAGACCCAGTACTTC; D: .; size: .; V: TRBV5-4; length: 14; J: TRBJ2-5
CDR3: CASSFRWGDSTGELFF; DNA: TGTGCCAGCAGCTTCCGATGGGGGGATAGCACCGGGGAGCTGTTTTTT; D: .; size: .; V: TRBV14; length: 16; J: TRBJ2-2
CDR3: CASSVASLGDTQYF; DNA: TGTGCCAGCAGCGTAGCTAGTCTGGGAGATACGCAGTATTTT; D: .; size: .; V: TRBV9; length: 14; J: TRBJ2-3
CDR3: CASSQAPGGTDQPQHF; DNA: TGCGCCAGCAGCCAAGCCCCAGGGGGCACGGATCAGCCCCAGCATTTT; D: TRBD1; size: .; V: TRBV4-1; length: 16; J: TRBJ1-5
CDR3: CASSLQLAQGRGNNEQFF; DNA: TGTGCCAGCAGCTTACAACTAGCCCAAGGGAGGGGGAACAATGAGCAGTTCTTC; D: .; size: .; V: TRBV11-2; length: 18; J: TRBJ2-1
CDR3: CASSIGTGGSYGYTF; DNA: TGTGCCAGCAGCATAGGGACAGGGGGCAGCTATGGCTACACCTTC; D: TRBD1; size: .; V: TRBV7-9; length: 15; J: TRBJ1-2
CDR3: CASSWAGGEVDTQYF; DNA: TGTGCCAGCAGTTGGGCGGGGGGGGAAGTTGATACGCAGTATTTT; D: TRBD2; size: .; V: TRBV6-5; length: 15; J: TRBJ2-3
CDR3: CASSLASTGGSTDTQYF; DNA: TGTGCCAGCAGCTTAGCTTCGACAGGGGGAAGCACAGATACGCAGTATTTT; D: TRBD1; size: once; V: TRBV7-3; length: 17; J: TRBJ2-3
CDR3: CASSSLFAYEQYF; DNA: TGCGCCAGCAGCTCCTTATTCGCCTACGAGCAGTACTTC; D: .; size: .; V: TRBV5-1; length: 13; J: TRBJ2-7
CDR3: CAWRGDRRNTEAFF; DNA: TGTGCCTGGAGGGGGGACAGGAGGAACACTGAAGCTTTCTTT; D: TRBD1; size: .; V: TRBV30; length: 14; J: TRBJ1-1
CDR3: CASRGTGSGSPLHF; DNA: TGTGCCAGCAGGGGGACAGGGTCGGGTTCACCCCTCCACTTT; D: TRBD1; size: .; V: TRBV25-1; length: 14; J: TRBJ1-6
CDR3: CASSPLVSGTGRDGYTF; DNA: TGTGCCAGCAGTCCCCTTGTCTCCGGGACAGGCAGAGATGGCTACACCTTC; D: TRBD1; size: once; V: TRBV5-6; length: 17; J: TRBJ1-2
CDR3: CASSFLSNEQYF; DNA: TGTGCCAGCAGCTTTCTTAGCAACGAGCAGTACTTC; D: .; size: .; V: TRBV11-3; length: 12; J: TRBJ2-7
CDR3: CASSGTGGEKLFF; DNA: TGTGCCAGCTCGGGGACAGGGGGCGAAAAACTGTTTTTT; D: TRBD1; size: .; V: TRBV18; length: 13; J: TRBJ1-4
CDR3: CASSLDTSGYEQYF; DNA: TGTGCCAGCAGCCTCGATACTAGCGGCTACGAGCAGTACTTC; D: TRBD2; size: .; V: TRBV7-6; length: 14; J: TRBJ2-7
CDR3: CASSLSGADSSPLHF; DNA: TGTGCCAGCAGCTTATCAGGGGCAGACAGTTCACCCCTCCACTTT; D: .; size: .; V: TRBV11-2; length: 15; J: TRBJ1-6
CDR3: CASSLSGQGGNTIYF; DNA: TGTGCCAGCAGCTTATCGGGACAGGGAGGAAACACCATATATTTT; D: TRBD1; size: .; V: TRBV5-4; length: 15; J: TRBJ1-3
CDR3: CAWSGGGRFYEQYF; DNA: TGTGCCTGGAGTGGGGGCGGGAGGTTCTACGAGCAGTACTTC; D: TRBD2; size: .; V: TRBV30; length: 14; J: TRBJ2-7
CDR3: CAWSFPESSPNYGYTF; DNA: TGTGCCTGGAGTTTCCCCGAATCTTCTCCTAACTATGGCTACACCTTC; D: .; size: .; V: TRBV30; length: 16; J: TRBJ1-2
CDR3: CAWSAGSGSTDTQYF; DNA: TGTGCCTGGAGCGCGGGTAGCGGAAGCACAGATACGCAGTATTTT; D: .; size: .; V: TRBV30; length: 15; J: TRBJ2-3
CDR3: CASSPGTDTLYGYTF; DNA: TGTGCCAGCAGCCCCGGGACCGACACTCTCTATGGCTACACCTTC; D: .; size: once; V: TRBV13; length: 15; J: TRBJ1-2
CDR3: CASSDPRLAGAYEQYF; DNA: TGTGCCAGCAGCGATCCCCGACTAGCGGGAGCCTACGAGCAGTACTTC; D: TRBD2; size: .; V: TRBV11-2; length: 16; J: TRBJ2-7
CDR3: CASSSLVPTNEKLFF; DNA: TGTGCCAGCAGTTCCCTCGTCCCAACTAATGAAAAACTGTTTTTT; D: .; size: .; V: TRBV6-5; length: 15; J: TRBJ1-4
CDR3: CASSFSTGGTGANVLTF; DNA: TGTGCCAGCAGTTTTTCTACAGGGGGCACTGGGGCCAACGTCCTGACTTTC; D: TRBD1; size: .; V: TRBV27; length: 17; J: TRBJ2-6
CDR3: CASSEARADSRQFF; DNA: TGTGCCAGCAGTGAAGCGAGAGCGGATTCGAGGCAGTTCTTC; D: .; size: .; V: TRBV6-1; length: 14; J: TRBJ2-1
CDR3: CASSGLQGLNYGYTF; DNA: TGTGCCAGCAGCGGGTTACAGGGGCTTAACTATGGCTACACCTTC; D: TRBD1; size: .; V: TRBV9; length: 15; J: TRBJ1-2
CDR3: CASSLTSPGAGGYTF; DNA: TGCGCCAGCAGCTTGACCAGTCCAGGGGCGGGTGGCTACACCTTC; D: .; size: few; V: TRBV5-1; length: 15; J: TRBJ1-2
CDR3: CAWSREFTSEQYF; DNA: TGTGCCTGGAGCAGGGAGTTCACGAGCGAGCAGTACTTC; D: .; size: once; V: TRBV30; length: 13; J: TRBJ2-7
CDR3: CASSLYQGETQYF; DNA: TGTGCCAGCAGTTTATATCAGGGGGAGACCCAGTACTTC; D: .; size: .; V: TRBV12-3/TRBV12-4; length: 13; J: TRBJ2-5
CDR3: CASGFDHSGELFF; DNA: TGTGCCAGCGGATTCGATCATTCGGGGGAGCTGTTTTTT; D: .; size: .; V: TRBV27; length: 13; J: TRBJ2-2
CDR3: CSVGDTYEQYF; DNA: TGCAGCGTTGGGGACACCTACGAGCAGTACTTC; D: .; size: .; V: TRBV29-1; length: 11; J: TRBJ2-7
CDR3: CASSPSGGAGANVLTF; DNA: TGTGCCAGCAGCCCTTCGGGGGGCGCTGGGGCCAACGTCCTGACTTTC; D: .; size: .; V: TRBV7-8; length: 16; J: TRBJ2-6